These T cell receptor beta chains were read from a single sample in a study of blood T cell repertoires in COVID-19. The protocol was immunoSEQ multiplex PCR, while the TCRdb copy is restricted to in-frame clones and leaves out a portion. Of some 220,000 clones in the sample, approximately 82% were seen once. Sequencing used peripheral blood. Every receptor here comes from a man aged 50-60 years with active or convalescent COVID-19. Each CDR3 is given with its conserved first and last residue. The D gene is left open where the match is weak. The size of a clone is reported for some rows only, either as once, few or many, or as a class for expanded clones.

TRBV6-5	TRBD1	NA	TRBJ1-4	CASSGDREVEKLFF	TGTGCCAGCAGCGGTGACAGGGAAGTCGAAAAACTGTTTTTT
TRBV6-6	NA	NA	TRBJ2-3	CASSLYQGTDTQYF	TGTGCCAGCAGTCTTTACCAGGGCACAGATACGCAGTATTTT
TRBV5-1	NA	NA	TRBJ2-3	CASSAGHQGGADTQYF	TGCGCCAGCAGCGCCGGACACCAGGGTGGGGCAGATACGCAGTATTTT
TRBV7-9	NA	once	TRBJ2-5	CASSNLGVREETQYF	TGTGCCAGCAGCAATCTCGGGGTACGAGAAGAGACCCAGTACTTC
TRBV4-1	TRBD2	NA	TRBJ2-2	CASSQVLAGGPNTGELFF	TGCGCCAGCAGCCAAGTCCTAGCGGGAGGGCCGAACACCGGGGAGCTGTTTTTT
TRBV7-2	TRBD1	NA	TRBJ2-7	CASSLPGGTGTYERYF	TGTGCCAGCAGCTTGCCAGGGGGCACAGGAACCTACGAGCGGTACTTC
TRBV28	NA	NA	TRBJ1-3	CASSFPGTTSSGNTIYF	TGTGCCAGCAGTTTTCCCGGGACAACCTCCTCTGGAAACACCATATATTTT
TRBV7-2	TRBD2	NA	TRBJ2-5	CASSSRGGTQETQYF	TGTGCCAGCAGCTCGCGGGGGGGCACCCAAGAGACCCAGTACTTC
TRBV4-1	TRBD2	NA	TRBJ2-7	CASSQDSREPSYEQYF	TGCGCCAGCAGCCAAGATTCGCGGGAGCCTTCCTACGAGCAGTACTTC
TRBV7-8	NA	NA	TRBJ2-3	CASILKGGTTQYF	TGTGCCAGCATCTTAAAGGGGGGGACTACGCAGTATTTT
TRBV7-2	NA	once	TRBJ2-1	CASESGYNEQFF	TGTGCCAGCGAATCAGGGTACAATGAGCAGTTCTTC
TRBV3-1/TRBV3-2	NA	once	TRBJ1-1	CASSQASESEAFF	TGTGCCAGCAGCCAAGCCTCTGAGTCTGAAGCTTTCTTT
TRBV28	TRBD1	NA	TRBJ1-5	CASSSLTGDQPQHF	TGTGCCAGCAGTTCCCTCACAGGGGATCAGCCCCAGCATTTT
TRBV3-1/TRBV3-2	TRBD1	NA	TRBJ1-5	CASSTYQGEPQHF	TGTGCCAGCAGCACCTACCAGGGGGAACCCCAGCATTTT
TRBV30	NA	NA	TRBJ2-7	CAWSVPLTGNYEQYF	TGTGCCTGGAGTGTCCCCCTTACAGGGAACTACGAGCAGTACTTC
TRBV7-3	NA	NA	TRBJ2-3	CASSFVSGGADTQYF	TGTGCCAGCAGCTTCGTAAGCGGCGGGGCAGATACGCAGTATTTT
TRBV3-1/TRBV3-2	NA	NA	TRBJ1-2	CASSQPTTGYGYTF	TGTGCCAGCAGCCAACCAACGACAGGCTATGGCTACACCTTC
TRBV5-1	NA	once	TRBJ2-2	CASSLSYGSGELFF	TGCGCCAGCAGCTTGAGTTACGGTAGCGGGGAGCTGTTTTTT
TRBV15	TRBD2	once	TRBJ2-3	CATSRTSGASTDTQYF	TGTGCCACCAGCAGGACTAGCGGGGCTAGCACAGATACGCAGTATTTT
TRBV25-1	NA	NA	TRBJ1-2	CASSKGEARGYTF	TGTGCCAGCAGTAAAGGGGAAGCTAGGGGCTACACCTTC
TRBV3-1/TRBV3-2	NA	NA	TRBJ2-1	CASSHDRYNEQFF	TGTGCCAGCAGCCACGACAGATACAATGAGCAGTTCTTC
TRBV9	TRBD1	NA	TRBJ2-5	CASSVGDSQETQYF	TGTGCCAGCAGCGTAGGGGACAGCCAAGAGACCCAGTACTTC
TRBV6-5	NA	NA	TRBJ2-5	CASSYVGSGKETQYF	TGTGCCAGCAGTTACGTCGGTAGCGGAAAAGAGACCCAGTACTTC
TRBV5-4	NA	NA	TRBJ1-2	CASSLGAPTLNYGYTF	TGTGCCAGCAGCTTGGGGGCGCCTACTTTAAACTATGGCTACACCTTC
TRBV28	NA	few	TRBJ2-7	CASSRLQGFHEQYF	TGTGCCAGCAGTCGACTGCAGGGGTTCCACGAGCAGTACTTC
TRBV7-3	TRBD1	NA	TRBJ2-2	CASSLGTGETGELFF	TGTGCCAGCAGCCTAGGGACAGGAGAGACCGGGGAGCTGTTTTTT
TRBV19	TRBD2	NA	TRBJ2-7	CASSLWGGEQYF	TGTGCCAGTAGTCTTTGGGGGGGCGAGCAGTACTTC
TRBV7-8	NA	NA	TRBJ1-1	CASSLNYRVEGRGTEAFF	TGTGCCAGCAGCTTAAACTACCGAGTGGAGGGAAGGGGAACTGAAGCTTTCTTT
TRBV24-1	NA	NA	TRBJ2-7	CATSTDGSYEQYF	TGTGCCACCAGTACAGACGGCTCCTACGAGCAGTACTTC
TRBV5-8	TRBD1	NA	TRBJ1-4	CASSRDRGEKLFF	TGTGCCAGCAGTCGGGACAGGGGCGAAAAACTGTTTTTT
TRBV7-9	TRBD1	NA	TRBJ2-6	CASSLGDSTPRGANVLTF	TGTGCCAGCAGCTTAGGGGACAGTACTCCCCGGGGGGCCAACGTCCTGACTTTC
TRBV11-3	TRBD1	NA	TRBJ2-2	CASARQGSPGELFF	TGTGCCAGCGCCCGACAGGGGTCGCCCGGGGAGCTGTTTTTT
TRBV28	NA	NA	TRBJ1-2	CASSAAPGPNGYTF	TGTGCCAGCAGCGCTGCCCCGGGTCCCAATGGCTACACCTTC
TRBV6-2/TRBV6-3	TRBD2	NA	TRBJ2-1	CASSLDGGDIYNEQFF	TGTGCCAGCAGCCTCGATGGGGGGGATATTTACAATGAGCAGTTCTTC
TRBV6-6	NA	NA	TRBJ1-5	CASSYYGDQPQHF	TGTGCCAGCAGTTACTACGGAGATCAGCCCCAGCATTTT
TRBV9	NA	NA	TRBJ2-5	CASSAGATQETQYF	TGTGCCAGCAGCGCAGGGGCCACCCAAGAGACCCAGTACTTC
TRBV18	NA	NA	TRBJ1-1	CASSPRRTANTEAFF	TGTGCCAGCTCACCACGACGGACAGCGAACACTGAAGCTTTCTTT
TRBV29-1	TRBD1	NA	TRBJ1-1	CSALPRQGRDTEAFF	TGCAGCGCCTTACCTCGACAGGGGAGGGACACTGAAGCTTTCTTT
TRBV5-4	NA	few	TRBJ2-7	CASSVGLATYEQYF	TGTGCCAGCAGCGTTGGACTGGCTACCTACGAGCAGTACTTC
TRBV19	TRBD2	few	TRBJ2-1	CASSIGGEHEQFF	TGTGCCAGTAGTATTGGGGGGGAGCATGAGCAGTTCTTC
TRBV28	TRBD1	NA	TRBJ1-2	CASGPGQGTYGYTF	TGTGCCAGCGGTCCGGGACAGGGGACCTATGGCTACACCTTC
TRBV5-1	TRBD2	NA	TRBJ2-2	CASSEPSKREGRFTGELFF	TGCGCCAGCAGCGAGCCTAGTAAGCGGGAGGGCCGGTTCACCGGGGAGCTGTTTTTT
TRBV28	NA	NA	TRBJ1-4	CASSRGIRTNEKLFF	TGTGCCAGCAGTAGGGGAATTCGGACTAATGAAAAACTGTTTTTT
TRBV11-2	TRBD2	NA	TRBJ2-5	CASRRLAGGSKETQYF	TGTGCCAGCAGACGACTAGCGGGGGGCTCTAAAGAGACCCAGTACTTC
TRBV7-9	NA	NA	TRBJ1-1	CASSLGGLEAFF	TGTGCCAGCAGCCTAGGGGGGCTAGAAGCTTTCTTT
TRBV5-1	TRBD2	NA	TRBJ2-1	CASNHGLAGAAYNEQFF	TGCGCCAGCAACCATGGACTAGCGGGAGCCGCCTACAATGAGCAGTTCTTC